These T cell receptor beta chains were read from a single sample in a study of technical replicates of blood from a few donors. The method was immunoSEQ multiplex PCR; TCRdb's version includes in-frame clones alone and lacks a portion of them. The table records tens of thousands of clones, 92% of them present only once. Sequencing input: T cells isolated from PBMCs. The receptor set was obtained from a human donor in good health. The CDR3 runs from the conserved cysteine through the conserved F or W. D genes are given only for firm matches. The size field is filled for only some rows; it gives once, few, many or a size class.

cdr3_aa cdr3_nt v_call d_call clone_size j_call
CASSEPWDRGRFEQFF TGTGCCAGCAGTGAACCCTGGGACAGGGGGCGATTCGAGCAGTTCTTC TRBV6-1 TRBD1 - TRBJ2-1
CASSDSREGYEQYF TGTGCCAGCAGTGATTCGCGGGAGGGCTACGAGCAGTACTTC TRBV6-1 TRBD2 - TRBJ2-7
CASSVVAGTGELFF TGTGCCAGTAGTGTAGTAGCTGGCACCGGGGAGCTGTTTTTT TRBV19 - - TRBJ2-2
CASRPGTGITEAFF TGTGCCAGCAGACCCGGGACAGGGATCACTGAAGCTTTCTTT TRBV28 TRBD1 - TRBJ1-1
CASSLGLAGTVGEQFF TGCGCCAGCAGCCTGGGACTAGCGGGGACTGTAGGCGAGCAGTTCTTC TRBV5-1 TRBD2 - TRBJ2-1
CASSLGTSGSEQYF TGTGCCAGCAGCTTGGGGACTAGCGGGAGTGAGCAGTACTTC TRBV5-5 TRBD2 - TRBJ2-7
CAGGQASNEQFF TGTGCCGGTGGACAGGCGAGTAATGAGCAGTTCTTC TRBV2 TRBD1 - TRBJ2-1
CASSSPYSLGVETQYF TGTGCCAGCAGCTCACCGTATAGCCTCGGGGTAGAGACCCAGTACTTC TRBV11-3 - once TRBJ2-5
CASGQLAGNTIYF TGTGCCAGCGGACAGCTGGCGGGAAACACCATATATTTT TRBV13 - once TRBJ1-3
CASSTGTGEVKTQYF TGCGCCAGCAGTACCGGGACAGGGGAGGTGAAGACCCAGTACTTC TRBV5-1 TRBD1 - TRBJ2-5
CAITTTGAVTEAFF TGTGCCATCACTACTACAGGGGCAGTTACTGAAGCTTTCTTT TRBV10-3 TRBD1 few TRBJ1-1
CASSESGGVAGEQYF TGTGCCAGCAGTGAATCAGGCGGGGTTGCGGGGGAGCAGTACTTC TRBV6-1 - - TRBJ2-7
CASSPQGLKDTQYF TGTGCCAGCTCACCGCAGGGTTTGAAGGATACGCAGTATTTT TRBV18 - - TRBJ2-3
CATDRRLTGGTGELFF TGTGCCACCGACCGGAGACTGACGGGGGGCACCGGGGAGCTGTTTTTT TRBV6-6 TRBD2 - TRBJ2-2
CASSYDSNYGYTF TGTGCCAGCAGTTACGACAGCAACTATGGCTACACCTTC TRBV6-5 - - TRBJ1-2
CASRGDRAGEQFF TGTGCCAGCAGGGGGGACAGGGCCGGGGAGCAGTTCTTC TRBV28 TRBD1 - TRBJ2-1
CASSYSTGGYYEQYF TGTGCCAGCAGTTACTCGACAGGGGGGTACTACGAGCAGTACTTC TRBV6-5 TRBD1 - TRBJ2-7
CASSLQGVSEAFF TGTGCCAGCAGCCTACAGGGGGTGTCTGAAGCTTTCTTT TRBV13 TRBD1 - TRBJ1-1
CASSDAGQNVLTF TGTGCCAGCAGTGATGCGGGGCAAAACGTCCTGACTTTC TRBV2 - - TRBJ2-6
CASSQSTGFSGNTIYF TGCGCCAGCAGCCAATCTACAGGGTTCTCTGGAAACACCATATATTTT TRBV4-1 - - TRBJ1-3
CASSQMGQGNSPLHF TGTGCCAGCAGCCAAATGGGACAGGGTAATTCACCCCTCCACTTT TRBV7-6 TRBD1 once TRBJ1-6
CASSESRGGTEAFF TGCGCCAGCAGTGAGTCTCGAGGGGGCACTGAAGCTTTCTTT TRBV10-1 - once TRBJ1-1
CASSFSSQGATEAFF TGTGCCAGCAGTTTTTCGTCTCAGGGGGCCACTGAAGCTTTCTTT TRBV27 TRBD1 - TRBJ1-1
CASSPRRTVTNEKLFF TGTGCCAGCTCCCCCAGACGGACAGTCACTAATGAAAAACTGTTTTTT TRBV18 - - TRBJ1-4
CASSLFSSHGSYEQYF TGTGCCAGCAGTTTATTCTCGTCACATGGTTCCTACGAGCAGTACTTC TRBV28 - - TRBJ2-7
CASSQAISGNTIYF TGTGCCAGCAGTCAGGCTATCTCTGGAAACACCATATATTTT TRBV27 - - TRBJ1-3
CASSFGTSPSGANVLTF TGTGCCAGCAGCTTCGGGACTAGCCCCTCTGGGGCCAACGTCCTGACTTTC TRBV7-6 TRBD2 once TRBJ2-6
CASLIEQAAYGYTF TGTGCCAGCCTCATCGAACAGGCGGCCTATGGCTACACCTTC TRBV2 - - TRBJ1-2
CASSSTSGSFDTQYF TGTGCCAGCTCATCAACTAGCGGGAGTTTCGATACGCAGTATTTT TRBV18 TRBD2 - TRBJ2-3
CSVTTKGAFF TGCAGCGTTACGACTAAAGGGGCTTTCTTT TRBV29-1 - - TRBJ1-1
CASSRSSYNEQFF TGTGCCAGCTCACGGAGCTCCTACAATGAGCAGTTCTTC TRBV18 - - TRBJ2-1
CASRHRDSVWTF TGTGCCAGCAGACACCGGGACAGCGTATGGACCTTC TRBV27 TRBD1 few TRBJ1-2
CASSPRVDNEKLFF TGTGCCAGCTCACCACGAGTAGATAATGAAAAACTGTTTTTT TRBV18 - - TRBJ1-4
CAIAGQGVETQYF TGTGCCATCGCGGGACAGGGAGTCGAGACCCAGTACTTC TRBV10-3 TRBD1 - TRBJ2-5